One and the same sample provided the 21 T cell receptor beta chains below, sequenced in a study of cytotoxic CD8 clonotypes in ibrutinib-treated CLL. The protocol was immunoSEQ multiplex PCR, while the TCRdb copy is restricted to in-frame clones and leaves out a portion. The sample shows approximately 340,000 clones, over 60% of them seen only once. Sequencing was performed on PBMCs, taken after 36 months of ibrutinib treatment. The receptor set was obtained from a human donor with chronic lymphocytic leukemia.

The chain joins TRBV21-1 to TRBJ1-2. TRBV21-1 corresponds to a pseudogene. The CDR3 is 16 residues long. In DNA form, the CDR3 reads TGTGCCAGCAGCAAAGCGGAGGGGTTGGGCAACTATGGCTACACCTTC. This encodes CASSKAEGLGNYGYTF.

This clone was seen a single time. The rearrangement joins TRBV6-5 to TRBJ1-2; D ambiguous. The CDR3 runs 14 residues. V was cut by 2 bases and J by 4 bases, with 11 bases left in between. In germline, CDR1 is MNHEY, CDR2 SVGAGI. In DNA, the CDR3 is TGTGCCAGCAGTTACACAAGTTCCTCCTATGGCTACACCTTC. Translation: CASSYTSSSYGYTF.

The chain carries TRBV4-1 and TRBJ1-4, with a tentative D call TRBD1 (5 bases). With 5 bases removed from V and 0 bases from J, the gap between germline ends came to 13 bases. CDR1 and CDR2 from the germline V gene are MGHRA and YSYEKL. The CDR3 runs to 16 residues. The CDR3 protein is CASSSESQATNEKLFF. The CDR3 region has the DNA TGCGCCAGCAGCTCCGAGTCACAGGCAACTAATGAAAAACTGTTTTTT.

The chain carries TRBV19 and TRBJ2-1; 7 positions agree with TRBD2. CDR3 length equals 15 residues. The germline CDR1 and CDR2 sequences are LNHDA and SQIVND (reference sequence). Losses at the gene ends were 3 bases for V and 12 bases for J; bases not matched to a gene: 14. This CDR3 is CASSILRERPARQFF. For the CDR3, the DNA is TGTGCCAGTAGTATCCTGCGGGAGCGGCCGGCTAGGCAGTTCTTC.

This sequence joins TRBV10-2 and TRBJ1-2; D not certain. Germline V gives CDR1 WSHSY, CDR2 SAAADI. The CDR3 is 11 amino acids. With 3 bases removed from V and 1 base from J, the gap between germline ends came to 0 bases. The CDR3 coding sequence is TGCGCCAGCAGTGATAACTATGGCTACACCTTC. Residues: CASSDNYGYTF.

In its sample, this clone was seen many times. The rearrangement uses TRBV15 and TRBJ1-6; D is ambiguous. The germline V gene encodes CDR1 LNHNV and CDR2 YYDKDF (reference sequence). The CDR3 runs 14 residues. V was clipped by 8 bases and J by 4 bases, with 12 bases between them. The CDR3 region has the DNA TGTGCCACCGGCCCGCACCGGTATAATTCACCCCTCCACTTT. It yields the protein CATGPHRYNSPLHF.

V gene TRBV6-6 combines with J gene TRBJ1-2, with D tentatively TRBD1 (5 bases). From germline, CDR1 is MNHNY and CDR2 SVGAGI (reference sequence). V was pared by 0 bases and J by 6 bases, with 14 bases between. The CDR3 is made up of 15 amino acids. The DNA for the CDR3 is TGTGCCAGCAGTTACTCGTTAGGGGAGTGGGATGGCTACACCTTC. This encodes CASSYSLGEWDGYTF.

This chain connects TRBV7-6 to TRBJ1-1; maybe TRBD1 (5 bases). CDR3 size: 13 residues. With 5 bases removed from V and 8 bases from J, the gap between germline ends came to 15 bases. Germline V lookup: CDR1 SGHVS, CDR2 FNYEAQ. The CDR3 coding sequence is TGTGCCAGCAGCGTGACCGGGGCGATGGAAGCTTTCTTT. As protein: CASSVTGAMEAFF.

The V gene is TRBV4-1, the J gene TRBJ1-2, with no clear D. Trimming stripped 5 bases from V and 5 bases from J, with 6 bases between. CDR1 and CDR2 (germline): MGHRA, YSYEKL. This CDR3 spans 11 amino acids. For the CDR3, the DNA is TGCGCCAGCAGCGAAGGGTATGGCTACACCTTC. This encodes CASSEGYGYTF.

The CDR3 is CASSVAAGLGYTF. The CDR3, as DNA: TGTGCCAGCAGCGTAGCGGCAGGGCTTGGCTACACCTTC. The chain uses TRBV9 and TRBJ1-2, with D possibly being TRBD1 (5 bases). Germline CDR1 SGDLS, CDR2 YYNGEE. Trimming took off 0 bases at V and 7 bases at J, with 10 bases between the two ends. The CDR3 covers 13 residues.

This chain links TRBV11-1 with TRBJ2-2; perhaps TRBD2 as D (6 bases). V lost 5 bases and J lost 3, with 13 bases in between. There are 15 residues in the CDR3. Germline CDR1 is SGHAT and CDR2 is FQDESV (reference sequence). The chain's CDR3 is CASSKDYRHTGELFF. CDR3 nucleotides: TGTGCCAGCAGCAAGGACTACCGACACACCGGGGAGCTGTTTTTT.

The V and J genes are TRBV5-4 and TRBJ2-1; TRBD2 agrees at 9 bases. J gave up 3 bases and V 9 bases, and 10 bases lay outside the gene matches. The CDR3 is 15 residues long. Germline CDR1 reads SGHNT; CDR2 reads YYREEE (reference sequence). In DNA form, the CDR3 reads TGTGCCACTAAGCTACTAGCGGGCGTCTACAATGAGCAGTTCTTC. This gives the protein CATKLLAGVYNEQFF.

The chain employs TRBV4-1 and TRBJ2-7; D remains unclear. V lost 4 bases and J lost 2, with 12 bases in between. Germline V lookup: CDR1 MGHRA, CDR2 YSYEKL. There are 14 residues in the CDR3. The CDR3 sequence: CASSPQGYPYEQYF. The CDR3 coding sequence is TGCGCCAGCAGCCCTCAAGGCTACCCCTACGAGCAGTACTTC.

The V and J genes are TRBV29-1 and TRBJ1-2, with D tentatively TRBD1 (5 bases). Trimming stripped 3 bases from V and 4 bases from J, with 15 bases between. Germline V gene lookup returns CDR1 SQVTM and CDR2 ANQGSEA. The CDR3 contains 14 residues. CDR3 nucleotides: TGCAGCGTTGATAGCCCCAACAGGAGCTATGGCTACACCTTC. Protein product: CSVDSPNRSYGYTF.

The count of this clone is one. The chain joins TRBV27 to TRBJ1-2; D is unclear. The CDR3 loop spans 13 amino acids. V gave up 4 bases and J gave up 5 bases, with 11 bases separating them. Germline lookup yields CDR1 MNHEY and CDR2 SMNVEV (reference sequence). The CDR3 sequence: CASSYGVGYGYTF. The CDR3 bases are TGTGCCAGCAGTTATGGGGTGGGGTATGGCTACACCTTC.

J is TRBJ1-5 and V is TRBV19; 7 bases line up with TRBD1. V shed 8 bases and J 2 bases; nucleotides not matched to a gene: 0. This CDR3 spans 12 amino acids. The germline CDR1 and CDR2 sequences are LNHDA and SQIVND (reference sequence). The chain's CDR3 is CASDRGNQPQHF. DNA of the CDR3: TGTGCCAGTGACAGGGGCAATCAGCCCCAGCATTTT.

The chain couples TRBV12-5 to TRBJ1-2; D gene uncertain. The CDR3 contains 16 residues. Germline CDR1 is LGHNT and CDR2 is FRNRAP. The ends were cut back, 5 bases at V and 4 bases at J, with 20 bases in the middle. The CDR3 region has the DNA TGTGCTAGTGGTCCTTCCCCCGGCCCGGAGGGCTATGGCTACACCTTC. Translation gives CASGPSPGPEGYGYTF. Drawing the rest from reference TRBV12-5 and TRBJ1-2, the complete variable domain is DARVTQTPRHKVTEMGQEVTMRCQPILGHNTVFWYRQTMMQGLELLAYFRNRAPLDDSGMPKDRFSAEMPDATLATLKIQPSEPRDSAVYFCASGPSPGPEGYGYTFGSGTRLTVV.

This clone has only one observation. The chain links TRBV27 to TRBJ1-5; TRBD1 agrees at 7 bases. The CDR3 runs 16 residues. After removal of 7 bases from V and 2 bases from J, the junction contained 11 bases not matched to a gene. From germline, CDR1 is MNHEY and CDR2 SMNVEV (reference sequence). Here the CDR3 reads CASTKLGQKRNQPQHF. The CDR3 region has the DNA TGTGCCAGCACCAAACTGGGACAGAAGCGCAATCAGCCCCAGCATTTT.

The genes are TRBV27 and TRBJ2-7, with TRBD2 matching 8 bases. With 2 bases clipped from V and 0 bases from J, the junction kept 3 bases outside the gene matches. The CDR3 runs 15 residues. Germline values: CDR1 MNHEY, CDR2 SMNVEV (reference sequence). CDR3 DNA sequence: TGTGCCAGCAGTTTAGGCGGGGGGAGCTCCTACGAGCAGTACTTC. This translates into CASSLGGGSSYEQYF.

The chain uses TRBV27 and TRBJ2-7; a possible D gene is TRBD1 (6 bases). The CDR3 has 16 residues. Germline lookup yields CDR1 MNHEY and CDR2 SMNVEV (reference sequence). V lost 2 bases and J 1 base, leaving 15 bases between the germline ends. CDR3 sequence (DNA): TGTGCCAGCAGTTTACCTGGGACATTCATTTCCTACGAGCAGTACTTC. Residues: CASSLPGTFISYEQYF.

This chain links TRBV5-1 with TRBJ2-5; perhaps TRBD2 as D (6 bases). Trimming left V 4 bases short and J 1 base short, with 8 bases between. The CDR3 is 13 amino acids. Germline CDR1 and CDR2: SGHRS and YFSETQ. CDR3 amino acids: CASSGGTQETQYF. The CDR3 DNA reads TGCGCCAGCAGCGGGGGGACCCAAGAGACCCAGTACTTC.